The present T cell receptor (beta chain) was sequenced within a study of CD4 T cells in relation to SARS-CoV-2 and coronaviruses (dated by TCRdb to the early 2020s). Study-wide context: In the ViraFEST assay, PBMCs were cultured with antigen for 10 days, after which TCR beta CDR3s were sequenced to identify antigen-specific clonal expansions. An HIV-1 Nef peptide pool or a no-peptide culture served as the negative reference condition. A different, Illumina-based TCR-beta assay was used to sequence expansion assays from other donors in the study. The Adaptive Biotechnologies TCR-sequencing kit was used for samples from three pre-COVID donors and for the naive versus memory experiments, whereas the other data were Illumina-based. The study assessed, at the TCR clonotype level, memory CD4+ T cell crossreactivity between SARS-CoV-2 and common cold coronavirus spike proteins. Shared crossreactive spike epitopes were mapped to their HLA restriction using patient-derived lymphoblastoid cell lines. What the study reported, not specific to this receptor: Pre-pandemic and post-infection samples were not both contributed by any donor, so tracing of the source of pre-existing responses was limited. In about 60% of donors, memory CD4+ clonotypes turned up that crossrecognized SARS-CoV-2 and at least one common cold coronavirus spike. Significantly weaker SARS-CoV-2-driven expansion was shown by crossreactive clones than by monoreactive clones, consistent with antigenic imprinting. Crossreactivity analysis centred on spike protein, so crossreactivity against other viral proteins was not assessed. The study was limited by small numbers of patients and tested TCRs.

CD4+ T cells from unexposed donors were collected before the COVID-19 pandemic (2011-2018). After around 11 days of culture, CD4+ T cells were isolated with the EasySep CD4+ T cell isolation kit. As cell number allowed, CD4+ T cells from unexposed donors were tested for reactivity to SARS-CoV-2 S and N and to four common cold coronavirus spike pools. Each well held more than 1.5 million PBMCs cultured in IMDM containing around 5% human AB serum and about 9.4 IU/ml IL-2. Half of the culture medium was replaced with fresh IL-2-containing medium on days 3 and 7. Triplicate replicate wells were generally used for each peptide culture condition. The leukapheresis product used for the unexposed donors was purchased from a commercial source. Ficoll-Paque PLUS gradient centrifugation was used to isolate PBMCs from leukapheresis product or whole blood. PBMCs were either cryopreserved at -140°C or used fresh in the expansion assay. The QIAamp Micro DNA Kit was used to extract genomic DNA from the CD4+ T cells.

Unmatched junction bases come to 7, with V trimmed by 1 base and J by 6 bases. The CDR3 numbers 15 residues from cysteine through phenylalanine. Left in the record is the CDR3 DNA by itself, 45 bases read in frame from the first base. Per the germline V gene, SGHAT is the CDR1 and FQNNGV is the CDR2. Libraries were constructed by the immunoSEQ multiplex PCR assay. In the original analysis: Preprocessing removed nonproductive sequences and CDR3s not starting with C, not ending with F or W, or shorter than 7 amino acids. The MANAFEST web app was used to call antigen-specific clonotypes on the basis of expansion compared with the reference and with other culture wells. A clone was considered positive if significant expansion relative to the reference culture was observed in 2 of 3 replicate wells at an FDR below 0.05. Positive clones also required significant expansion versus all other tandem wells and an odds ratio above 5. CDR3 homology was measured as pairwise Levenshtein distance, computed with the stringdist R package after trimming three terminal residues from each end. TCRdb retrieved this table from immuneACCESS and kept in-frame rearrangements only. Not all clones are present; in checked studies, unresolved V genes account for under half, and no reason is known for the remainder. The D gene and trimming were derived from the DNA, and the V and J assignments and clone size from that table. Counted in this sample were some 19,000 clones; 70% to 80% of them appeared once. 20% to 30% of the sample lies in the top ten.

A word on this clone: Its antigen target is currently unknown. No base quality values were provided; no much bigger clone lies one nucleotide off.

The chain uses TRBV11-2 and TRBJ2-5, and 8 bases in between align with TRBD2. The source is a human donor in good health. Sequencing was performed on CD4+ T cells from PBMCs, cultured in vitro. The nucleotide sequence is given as TGTGCCAGCAGCTTAGCAGGGACTAGGGTAAAGACCCAGTACTTC. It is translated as CASSLAGTRVKTQYF.